This T cell receptor (beta chain) was obtained from a study of cytomegalovirus exposure and HLA in healthy donors. Vbeta (60) and Jbeta (13) primers were used in the PCR. Profiling relied on immunoSEQ multiplex PCR, and the TCRdb table lists in-frame clones only, not all of them. The repertoire has about 180,000 clones, around 76% of them found once; the top ten carry approximately 1.5%. CDR3 length equals 14 residues. Germline V gene lookup returns CDR1 GTSNPN and CDR2 SVGIG (reference sequence). V shed 1 base and J 7 bases; nucleotides not matched to a gene: 2. General study findings and limits: A link between a missense DCLRE1C variant and TCR beta V- and J-gene trimming emerged from a later analysis.

This clone came up a few times. The target antigen is unknown. This clonotype was sampled from a middle-aged man in good health and CMV-seronegative. V and J are TRBV30 and TRBJ1-4; 11 bases agree with TRBD1. The sample taken for sequencing was PBMCs. The CDR3 DNA reads as TGTGCCTGGAGTGAAGGGACAGGGGGTGAAAAACTGTTTTTT. Its translation: CAWSEGTGGEKLFF. Full variable domain (outside the CDR3, taken from reference TRBV30 and TRBJ1-4): SQTIHQWPATLVQPVGSPLSLECTVEGTSNPNLYWYRQAAGRGLQLLFYSVGIGQISSEVPQNLSASRPQDRQFILSSKKLLLSDSGFYLCAWSEGTGGEKLFFGSGTQLSVL.